These 18 T cell receptor beta chains were sequenced from one sample in a study of T cells in localized non-small cell lung cancer. TCRdb's copy holds only in-frame clones and misses some; the assay was immunoSEQ multiplex PCR. This sample has roughly 17,000 clones, with approximately 90% found just once. The specimen was peripheral blood, collected before any cancer treatment. All receptors derive from a male donor older than 55 with stage II squamous cell lung carcinoma.

This chain connects TRBV27 to TRBJ2-3; D could derive from TRBD1 or TRBD2 (5 bases each). The germline gives CDR1 MNHEY, CDR2 SMNVEV (reference sequence). Trimming left V 6 bases short and J 3 bases short, with 16 bases between. This CDR3 contains 15 residues. CDR3 protein: CASREGQGDTDTQYF. CDR3 nucleotides: TGTGCCAGCAGGGAAGGGCAGGGAGATACAGATACGCAGTATTTT.

This clone was seen more than once but under ten times. V and J are TRBV15 and TRBJ1-5; possible D gene TRBD1, 5 bases. Trimming took off 3 bases at V and 7 bases at J, with 13 bases between the two ends. Germline CDR1 is LNHNV and CDR2 is YYDKDF (reference sequence). The CDR3 runs to 14 residues. The chain's CDR3 is CATSRGEGWQPQHF. Here the CDR3 DNA reads TGTGCCACCAGCAGGGGGGAGGGCTGGCAGCCCCAGCATTTT. Using reference TRBV15 and TRBJ1-5 for the parts outside the CDR3, the full variable domain is DAMVIQNPRYQVTQFGKPVTLSCSQTLNHNVMYWYQQKSSQAPKLLFHYYDKDFNNEADTPDNFQSRRPNTSFCFLDIRSPGLGDTAMYLCATSRGEGWQPQHFGDGTRLSIL.

The J gene is TRBJ2-3, the V gene TRBV28, with TRBD1 as a possible D gene (6 bases). Between the trimmed V and J ends, which lost 7 bases and 7 bases, there was a span of 12 bases. The CDR3 has 12 amino acids. CDR1 is MDHEN and CDR2 is SYDVKM in the germline V gene. The CDR3 protein is CASTKQGYTQYF. CDR3 DNA: TGTGCCAGCACCAAGCAGGGGTATACGCAGTATTTT.

This clone has a single count. The chain couples TRBV7-9 to TRBJ2-7, with D possibly matching TRBD2 (5 bases). Trimming cost V 2 bases and J 6 bases, with 14 bases left between them. There are 14 residues in the CDR3. From germline, CDR1 is SEHNR and CDR2 FQNEAQ (reference sequence). The CDR3 bases are TGTGCCAGCAGCTTAAAAGGAGGTTCGGGCGAGCAGTACTTC. It yields the protein CASSLKGGSGEQYF.

The V call is TRBV28, the J call TRBJ1-1, with 9 bases identical to TRBD1. The CDR3 is 13 residues long. The V gene's germline CDR1 is MDHEN and CDR2 SYDVKM. CDR3 coding DNA: TGTGCTATTAACAGGGGGCAGAACACTGAAGCTTTCTTT. It codes for CAINRGQNTEAFF. Together with reference TRBV28 and TRBJ1-1, the CDR3 gives the full variable domain: DVKVTQSSRYLVKRTGEKVFLECVQDMDHENMFWYRQDPGLGLRLIYFSYDVKMKEKGDIPEGYSVSREKKERFSLILESASTNQTSMYLCAINRGQNTEAFFGQGTRLTVV.

The chain has TRBV27 and TRBJ2-7; 10 bases fit TRBD1. V was clipped by 5 bases and J by 6 bases; unmatched bases: 10. The CDR3 is 15 residues long. Looked up from germline, CDR1 is MNHEY and CDR2 is SMNVEV (reference sequence). As DNA, the CDR3 is TGTGCCAGCAGTCACGTTCCGGGACAGGGGACCGAGCAGTACTTC. Translation: CASSHVPGQGTEQYF.

V and J are TRBV29-1 and TRBJ2-1; maybe TRBD2 (6 bases). Germline CDR1 is SQVTM and CDR2 is ANQGSEA. CDR3 length equals 10 residues. The V gene lost 6 bases and the J gene lost 9 bases, with 9 bases spanning the gap. CDR3 amino acids: CSVMEGEQFF. The DNA of the CDR3 is TGCAGCGTCATGGAGGGTGAGCAGTTCTTC.

The chain employs TRBV5-1 and TRBJ2-2; D call uncertain. CDR1 and CDR2 (germline): SGHRS, YFSETQ. Trimming removed 0 bases from V and 1 base from J, with 4 bases in between. The CDR3 spans 14 residues. The CDR3 DNA sequence: TGCGCCAGCAGCTTGGAGCTGAACACCGGGGAGCTGTTTTTT. Translation gives CASSLELNTGELFF.

The chain couples TRBV7-2 to TRBJ2-7, with TRBD1 as a possible D gene (6 bases). The CDR3 has 12 amino acids. CDR1 and CDR2 (germline): SGHTA, FQGNSA. V was clipped by 4 bases and J by 3 bases, with 7 bases between them. The CDR3 bases are TGTGCCAGCAGCTGGGGGCGCTACGAGCAGTACTTC. As protein: CASSWGRYEQYF.

This rearrangement joins TRBV10-2 to TRBJ2-3; D gene ambiguous. This CDR3 is built from 12 residues. Germline lookup yields CDR1 WSHSY and CDR2 SAAADI. The germline V and J ends were trimmed by 0 bases and 6 bases, with 4 bases remaining between them. Here the CDR3 DNA reads TGCGCCAGCAGTGAGTCGAAGGATACGCAGTATTTT. Its translation is CASSESKDTQYF.

The rearrangement links TRBV6-1 to TRBJ1-5; D remains unclear. CDR1 and CDR2 (germline): MNHNS, SASEGT. Trimming took off 3 bases at V and 0 bases at J, with 15 bases between the two ends. The length of the CDR3 is 17 residues. CDR3 sequence reads: CASSDRLSTHSNQPQHF. In nucleotides, the CDR3 is TGTGCCAGCAGTGATAGACTATCGACACATAGCAATCAGCCCCAGCATTTT.

The J gene is TRBJ1-3, the V gene TRBV6-1; D is ambiguous. Between the trimmed V and J ends, which lost 6 bases and 0 bases, there was a span of 6 bases. Germline CDR1 is MNHNS and CDR2 is SASEGT. The CDR3 consists of 13 residues. The CDR3 reads CASSQLSGNTIYF. The DNA of the CDR3 is TGTGCCAGCAGCCAGCTCTCTGGAAACACCATATATTTT.

The chain has TRBV6-5 and TRBJ2-7; D gene ambiguous. This CDR3 has 12 amino acids. V was clipped by 3 bases and J by 4 bases, with 7 bases between them. Per germline, CDR1 MNHEY and CDR2 SVGAGI. CDR3 sequence (DNA): TGTGCCAGCAGTTATGGCCGGTACGAGCAGTACTTC. Translated: CASSYGRYEQYF.

The chain couples TRBV7-8 to TRBJ2-7; D perhaps matches TRBD1 (6 bases). This CDR3 comprises 15 residues. The germline V and J ends were trimmed by 3 bases and 3 bases, with 15 bases remaining between them. Germline loops: CDR1 SGHVS, CDR2 FQNEAQ. The CDR3 is CASSFRDKSLYEQYF. The CDR3 coding sequence is TGTGCCAGCAGCTTCCGGGACAAGTCCCTCTACGAGCAGTACTTC.

This rearrangement joins TRBV28 to TRBJ2-7; 9 nucleotides align to TRBD1. Germline V gives CDR1 MDHEN, CDR2 SYDVKM. Trimming at V came to 4 bases and at J to 1 base, leaving 14 bases not matched to a gene. The CDR3 has 18 residues. CDR3 protein: CASSSPVPTGGRSYEQYF. The CDR3 DNA follows: TGTGCCAGCAGTTCCCCGGTGCCAACAGGGGGCCGTTCCTACGAGCAGTACTTC.

The CDR3 DNA reads as TGTGCCAGCAGTTTAGGTCGGAACACCGGGGAGCTGTTTTTT. Amino acids: CASSLGRNTGELFF. This chain uses TRBV27 with TRBJ2-2, with D uncertain. The CDR3 spans 14 residues. The ends were cut back, 2 bases at V and 1 base at J, with 5 bases in the middle. The germline V gene has CDR1 MNHEY and CDR2 SMNVEV (reference sequence).

The J gene is TRBJ2-7, the V gene TRBV28; 7 nucleotides agree with TRBD2. The V gene end was trimmed by 4 bases and the J gene end by 1 base; junction bases not matched to a gene: 10. In germline, CDR1 is MDHEN, CDR2 SYDVKM. The CDR3 totals 16 residues. The CDR3, as DNA: TGTGCCAGCAGTTACCCGCATCCTAGCGGTTCCTACGAGCAGTACTTC. Amino acids: CASSYPHPSGSYEQYF.

In this sample, this clone turned up a few times. The rearrangement uses TRBV27 and TRBJ1-5; 9 nucleotides agree with TRBD1. Germline V gene data show CDR1 as MNHEY and CDR2 as SMNVEV (reference sequence). The junction had 6 bases not matched to a gene; V was cut back by 2 bases and J by 1 base. This CDR3 region has 17 residues. The CDR3, as DNA: TGTGCCAGCAGTTTAAGTTTCGGACAGGGGAGCAATCAGCCCCAGCATTTT. It encodes CASSLSFGQGSNQPQHF.